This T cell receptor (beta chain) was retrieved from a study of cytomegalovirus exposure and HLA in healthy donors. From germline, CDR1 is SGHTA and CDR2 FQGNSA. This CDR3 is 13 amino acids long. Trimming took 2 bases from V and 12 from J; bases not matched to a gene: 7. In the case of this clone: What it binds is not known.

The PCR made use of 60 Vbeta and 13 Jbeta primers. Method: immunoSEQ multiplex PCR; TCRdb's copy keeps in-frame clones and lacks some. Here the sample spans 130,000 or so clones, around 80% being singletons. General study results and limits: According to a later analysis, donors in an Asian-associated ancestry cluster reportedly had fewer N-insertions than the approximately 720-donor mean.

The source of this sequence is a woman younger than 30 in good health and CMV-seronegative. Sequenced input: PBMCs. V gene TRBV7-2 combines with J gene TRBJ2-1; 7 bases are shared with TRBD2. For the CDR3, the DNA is TGTGCCAGCAGCTTAATTGAAACGGGGGGGCAGTTCTTC. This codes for CASSLIETGGQFF.